Listed below are T cell receptor beta chains from one sample, sequenced in a study of blood T cell repertoires in COVID-19. Here immunoSEQ multiplex PCR was the method, and the copy in TCRdb shows in-frame clones only, minus some. The sample records approximately 290,000 clones, 70% to 90% being singletons. The specimen was PBMCs or T cells enriched from blood (not recorded which). Every receptor here comes from a woman aged 25 to 39 who had recovered from COVID-19. Both conserved end residues are part of each CDR3.

V gene | CDR3 protein
TRBV6-5 | CASVGPTSGEETQYF
TRBV5-5 | CASSGLTTGASGNTIYF
TRBV27 | CASSFRDRPIGGYTF
TRBV28 | CASSSPGQEQYF
TRBV18 | CASSPPGQGYEQFF
TRBV5-5 | CASSSTGSAEQYF
TRBV11-2 | CASSLTGTTNEKLFF
TRBV5-6 | CASSPNIGQHTEAFF
TRBV25-1 | CASSEGSRDSMGEQFF
TRBV2 | CASNRDREGSPLHF
TRBV28 | CASSGQSEAFF
TRBV7-9 | CASRHDRADGYTF
TRBV11-2 | CASSPSGGANPYGYTF
TRBV15 | CATSRDSPLQTNQPQHF
TRBV3-1/TRBV3-2 | CASSHGRWGTDTQYF
TRBV7-9 | CASSLTSGQFKLSVF
TRBV27 | CASSLGTGSNQPQHF
TRBV9 | CASSKLRDSLNSPLHF
TRBV2 | CASSADRSSYEQYF
TRBV30 | CAWSSQGALVEAFF
TRBV7-9 | CASEPGLDTDTQYF
TRBV7-2 | CASSLGSDTKAFF
TRBV4-1 | CASSQFRQGAYEQYF
TRBV7-2 | CASSLVRNTEAFF
TRBV3-1/TRBV3-2 | CASSQPTGANYGYTF
TRBV6-5 | CASSYSRVGYTF
TRBV28 | CASSLNVRGRGYGYTF
TRBV18 | CASSPGQGAAYGYTF
TRBV15 | CATSPESTGAAFF
TRBV12-3/TRBV12-4 | CASRADRGLGYTF
TRBV12-3/TRBV12-4 | CASTLRGEEKLFF
TRBV4-2 | CASSLQQEGAGSPLHF
TRBV7-6 | CASSFSLSRDTQYF
TRBV7-2 | CASSLTPRVNTEAFF
TRBV5-6 | CASSFRQGPVQPQHF
TRBV18 | CASSPPGRKNIQYF
TRBV7-9 | CASSPPPPDYRVYTF
TRBV19 | CASFGGGLAKNIQYF
TRBV28 | CASTNFLEAFF
TRBV2 | CASSADRQSLYEQYF
TRBV9 | CASSGTQGADGYTF
TRBV7-9 | CASSLFRGAGTEAFF
TRBV28 | CASGYPGDRGYTF
TRBV11-2 | CASSLWGQGAYGEQYF
TRBV18 | CASSPDYGSDEQYF
TRBV5-1 | CASSIRQGFYEQYF
TRBV29-1 | CSVERTATPNYGYTF
TRBV30 | CAWSELRAGITEAFF
TRBV28 | CASSSSDREFYYEQYF